The clone carrying this T cell receptor (beta chain) was seen only once. This sample was taken from a study of blood T cell repertoires in COVID-19. In the study overall: Both acute and convalescent COVID-19 samples were obtained from the United States, Italy and Spain. The cDNA or gDNA used as material had been derived from T cells, B-cell-depleted T cells, or PBMCs.

The ends were cut back, 3 bases at V and 5 bases at J, with 7 bases in the middle. This CDR3 contains 11 residues. The germline V gene has CDR1 DFQATT and CDR2 SNEGSKA (reference sequence). Participants had their cohort set by participant-reported clinical history. In the original processing: Cell counts per sample came from amplifying reference gene primers. Assay used: immunoSEQ multiplex PCR; TCRdb lists only in-frame clones, some missing. V, J and clone size derive from that table, while D and trimming were established from the DNA sequence. Among about 260,000 clones listed, around 89% were seen once.

This clonotype originated in a woman in her 50s who had recovered from COVID-19. The V and J genes are TRBV20-1 and TRBJ1-1; D uncertain. Sequencing was performed on PBMCs or T cells enriched from blood (not recorded which). In DNA, the CDR3 is TGCAGTGCTAGTTTTCAGACTGAAGCTTTCTTT. As protein: CSASFQTEAFF.